This T cell receptor beta chain emerged from a study of molecular identifiers for immune sequencing clone quantification. Study-level information: Replicate RNA came from 20,000 or 100,000 naive CD8 cells and was split five ways, and four parts were sequenced.

This CDR3 comprises 14 residues. Germline assignment: CDR1 SGHTA and CDR2 FQGNSA. The V end was cut by 3 bases, the J end by 3 bases, with 10 bases between. This clonotype was observed at least ten times. Its antigen is still unknown. TCRdb processed the PCR reads anew with MiXCR; each CDR3 protein has one entry. The sample consists of about 35,000 distinct CDR3 sequences, 15% to 20% of them appearing once. Regarding the study as a whole: Effector cells had over 99% of their molecules in clones above 20 RNA copies, while naive cells had under 1%.

The rearrangement links TRBV7-2 to TRBJ2-3; D may be TRBD1 or TRBD2 (5 bases each). This TCR was sampled from a human donor in good health. Some libraries in this study had Jurkat cell RNA spiked in. Sequences were obtained from naive CD8+ T cells from blood, with Jurkat cell RNA spiked in. Subset denoted: FACS-sorted CD8+CD4-CCR7+CD45RA+ naive T cells. The CDR3 DNA sequence: TGTGCCAGCAGCTTCGGGGCCAGGACAGATACGCAGTATTTT. Translated, it gives CASSFGARTDTQYF.